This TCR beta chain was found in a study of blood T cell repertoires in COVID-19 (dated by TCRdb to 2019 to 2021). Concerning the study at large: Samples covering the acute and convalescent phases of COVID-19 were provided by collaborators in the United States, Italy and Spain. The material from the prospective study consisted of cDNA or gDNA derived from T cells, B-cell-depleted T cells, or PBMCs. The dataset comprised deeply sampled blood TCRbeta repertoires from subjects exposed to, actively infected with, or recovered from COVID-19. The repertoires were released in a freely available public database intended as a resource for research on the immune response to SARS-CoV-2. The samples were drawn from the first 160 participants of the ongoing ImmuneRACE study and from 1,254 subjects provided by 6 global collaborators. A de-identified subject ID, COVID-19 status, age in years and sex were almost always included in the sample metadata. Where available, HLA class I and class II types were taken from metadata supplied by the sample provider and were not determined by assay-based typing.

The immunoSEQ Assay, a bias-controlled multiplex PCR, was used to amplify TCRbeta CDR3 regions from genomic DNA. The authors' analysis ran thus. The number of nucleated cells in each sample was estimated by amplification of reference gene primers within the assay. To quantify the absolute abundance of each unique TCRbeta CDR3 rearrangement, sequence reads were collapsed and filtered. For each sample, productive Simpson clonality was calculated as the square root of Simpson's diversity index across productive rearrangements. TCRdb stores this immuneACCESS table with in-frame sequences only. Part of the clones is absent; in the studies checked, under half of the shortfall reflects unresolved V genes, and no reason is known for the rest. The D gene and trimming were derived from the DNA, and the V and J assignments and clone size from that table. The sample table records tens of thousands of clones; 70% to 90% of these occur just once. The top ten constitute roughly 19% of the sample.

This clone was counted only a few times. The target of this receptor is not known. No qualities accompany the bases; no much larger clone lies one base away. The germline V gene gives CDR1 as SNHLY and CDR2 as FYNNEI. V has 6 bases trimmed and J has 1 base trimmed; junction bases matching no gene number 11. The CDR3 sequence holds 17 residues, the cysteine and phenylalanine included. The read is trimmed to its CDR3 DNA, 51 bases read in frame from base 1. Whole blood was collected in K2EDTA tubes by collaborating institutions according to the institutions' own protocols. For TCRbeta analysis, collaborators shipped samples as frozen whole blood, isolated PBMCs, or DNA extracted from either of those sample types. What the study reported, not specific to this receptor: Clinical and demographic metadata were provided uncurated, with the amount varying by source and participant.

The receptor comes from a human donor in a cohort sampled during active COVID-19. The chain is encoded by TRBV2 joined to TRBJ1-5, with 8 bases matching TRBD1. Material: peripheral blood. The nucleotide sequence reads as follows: TGTGCCAGCAGCACCGGGACAGGTTATTTAAGCAATCAGCCCCAGCATTTT. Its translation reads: CASSTGTGYLSNQPQHF.